This TCR beta chain was profiled in a study of tissue T cells after allogeneic stem cell transplantation (dated 2022 in TCRdb). Regarding the complete study: TCR beta repertoires were profiled across many tissues obtained from research autopsies of patients with and without GVHD, as well as in mouse models of GVHD. On the human side, the study was prospective and observational, with no blinding or randomization. Beyond this particular receptor, the publication reports: Blood and spleen T cells captured only a limited portion of the TCR repertoire detected in tissues, in both patients and mice. The patient cohort was small and varied clinically, and sampling depth was recognized as a limitation. The study did not determine which tissue TCRs were alloreactive or antigen-specific, and some clones might have been persisting host cells. Within patients, how anatomically similar tissues were was a major factor shaping TCR repertoire composition, regardless of disease or transplant status. Few T cell clones were found to be shared across patients, but shared repertoire signatures across patients were revealed in a tissue-specific fashion by motif-based clustering.

Explained via the paper, the time point label denotes: mouse harvest day 14 after allogeneic transplant. Mouse grafts consisting of 10^7 T-cell-depleted bone marrow cells combined with 10^6 splenic CD5+ T cells were administered by tail vein injection. A major MHC-mismatch B6 (H2b) into BALB/c (H2d) model was used to model mouse GVHD, and tissues were profiled at day 7 or 14. Mouse tissues and retro-orbital blood were harvested on day 7 or 14 post-transplant using separate sterile tools per animal; livers were flushed beforehand. Before genomic DNA isolation with the DNeasy Blood & Tissue Kit, mouse tissues were minced with razor blades in buffered saline. Concerning this clone: The specificity of this receptor is unknown. In this entry, gene names and germline sequences are mouse ones. The read comes to an end 1 residue before the CDR3 does, leaving the germline J gene to fill in the end.

Including the terminal cysteine and phenylalanine, the CDR3 comprises 14 residues. Part of the CDR3 DNA is given, 39 bases translated from base 1. The germline V gene encodes CDR1 KGHPV and CDR2 FQNQEV (reference sequence). For this chain, trimming is 4 bases at the V end and 2 bases at the J end, and the number of junction bases without a gene match is 3. Library creation used the immunoSEQ multiplex PCR assay. TCRbeta CDR3 sequencing was performed at survey depth by Adaptive Biotechnologies, and CDR3 sequences, V/J genes, productive frequency and template counts were reported. Amplification of TCR beta CDR3 regions started from genomic DNA instead of RNA. From the authors' description of their analysis: Jensen-Shannon divergence served to quantify pairwise repertoire overlap between tissues, with 0 meaning identical and 1 meaning complete divergence. Tissues were grouped by single-linkage agglomerative hierarchical clustering of pairwise JSD values, and the clustering results were shown as dendrograms. All patient samples were analyzed with GLIPH2 using simulation_depth 1000, kmer_min_depth 3 and cdr3_length_cutoff 8, and only groups containing more than two unique CDR3s were kept. In a standardized tissue-overlap score, Jaccard GLIPH-group overlap across patients was extrapolated to a standard repertoire size of 1000 clones. Linear mixed-effect models, with tissue included as a fixed effect and individual included as a random effect, were used to assess associations of diversity with clinical or experimental variables. The clones in this table, taken by TCRdb from immuneACCESS, are in-frame only. Not every clone is retained; where verified, under half of the shortfall comes from an unresolved V gene, and the cause of the rest is unknown. D and trimming were read from the DNA, whereas the V and J calls and clone size are those reported in that table. This sample has approximately 3,000 clones in its table, and 43% of those were observed once. The biggest ten clones account for over 20% of the sample.

Input material: gut tissue. This chain is built from TRBV26 and TRBJ1-1; 8 bases in the junction line up with TRBD1. This receptor was obtained from a female BALB/c mouse given C57BL/6 T cells with graft-versus-host disease after an allogeneic hematopoietic cell transplant. The encoded CDR3 is CASSRPGGNTEVFF. The sequenced part of the CDR3 DNA is TGTGCCAGCAGTCGTCCAGGGGGCAACACAGAAGTCTTC.